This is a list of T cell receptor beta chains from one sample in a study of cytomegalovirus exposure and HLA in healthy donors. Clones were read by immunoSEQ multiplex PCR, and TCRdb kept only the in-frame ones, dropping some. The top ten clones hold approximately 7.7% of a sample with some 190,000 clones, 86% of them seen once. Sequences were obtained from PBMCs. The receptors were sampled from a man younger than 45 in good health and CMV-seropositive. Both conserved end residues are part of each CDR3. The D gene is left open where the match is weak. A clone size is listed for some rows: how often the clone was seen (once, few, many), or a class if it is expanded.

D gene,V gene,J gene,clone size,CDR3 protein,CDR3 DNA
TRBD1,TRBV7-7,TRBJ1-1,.,CASSLNTGGEAFF,TGTGCTAGCAGCCTCAATACAGGGGGTGAAGCTTTCTTT
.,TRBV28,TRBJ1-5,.,CASSLRNQPQHF,TGTGCCAGCAGTTTACGGAATCAGCCCCAGCATTTT
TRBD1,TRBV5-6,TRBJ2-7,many,CASSLIGTGGSYEQYF,TGTGCCAGCAGCTTGATCGGGACAGGGGGATCCTACGAGCAGTACTTC
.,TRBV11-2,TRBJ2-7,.,CASSLKGPYEQYF,TGTGCCAGCAGCTTGAAGGGGCCCTACGAGCAGTACTTC
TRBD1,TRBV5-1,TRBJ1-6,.,CASGPGQPNSPLHF,TGCGCCAGCGGCCCGGGACAGCCTAATTCACCCCTCCACTTT
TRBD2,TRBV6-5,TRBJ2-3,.,CASSRTSGSTDTQYF,TGTGCCAGCAGTCGGACTAGCGGGTCCACAGATACGCAGTATTTT
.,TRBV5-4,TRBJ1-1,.,CAWGGITEAFF,TGTGCCTGGGGTGGGATTACTGAAGCTTTCTTT
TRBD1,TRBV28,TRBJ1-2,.,CASTPGQVDGYTF,TGTGCCAGCACCCCTGGACAGGTGGATGGCTACACCTTC
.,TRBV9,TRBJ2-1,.,CASSARPSPLGVEQFF,TGTGCCAGCAGCGCCCGTCCTAGCCCCCTCGGGGTTGAGCAGTTCTTC
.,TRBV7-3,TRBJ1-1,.,CASSSTGLTEAFF,TGTGCCAGCAGCTCGACAGGCTTAACTGAAGCTTTCTTT
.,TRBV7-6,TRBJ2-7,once,CASSPSGAYEQYF,TGTGCCAGCAGCCCATCAGGGGCGTACGAGCAGTACTTC
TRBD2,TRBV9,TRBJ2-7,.,CASSREGYEQYF,TGTGCCAGCAGCAGGGAGGGATACGAGCAGTACTTC
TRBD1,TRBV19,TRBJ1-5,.,CASRDRTNQPQHF,TGTGCCAGCAGGGACAGAACTAATCAGCCCCAGCATTTT
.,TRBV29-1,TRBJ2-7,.,CSVVPDQHRYEQYF,TGCAGCGTTGTTCCTGACCAACATCGTTACGAGCAGTACTTC
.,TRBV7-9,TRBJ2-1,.,CASSRASMQQFF,TGTGCCAGCAGTCGAGCTAGTATGCAGCAGTTCTTC
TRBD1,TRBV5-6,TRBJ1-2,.,CASSSRDRDGYTF,TGTGCCAGCAGCTCGAGGGACAGGGATGGCTACACCTTC
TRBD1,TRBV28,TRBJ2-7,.,CASSLGTGAYEQYF,TGTGCCAGCAGTTTAGGCACAGGGGCCTACGAGCAGTACTTC
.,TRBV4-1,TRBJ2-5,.,CASSQGNQETQYF,TGCGCCAGCAGCCAGGGAAACCAAGAGACCCAGTACTTC
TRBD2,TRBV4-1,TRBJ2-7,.,CASSQASGTYEQYF,TGCGCCAGCAGCCAAGCAAGCGGGACCTACGAGCAGTACTTC
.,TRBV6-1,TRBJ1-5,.,CASSEVRQPQHF,TGTGCCAGCAGTGAAGTAAGGCAGCCCCAGCATTTT
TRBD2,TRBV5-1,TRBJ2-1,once,CASSPSGSSYNEQFF,TGCGCCAGCAGTCCAAGCGGGAGCTCCTACAATGAGCAGTTCTTC
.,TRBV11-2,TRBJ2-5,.,CASSLFGTSGVGVTQYF,TGTGCCAGCAGCTTGTTTGGGACGTCCGGGGTAGGAGTGACCCAGTACTTC
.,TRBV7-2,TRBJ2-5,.,CASSLVTSQETQYF,TGTGCCAGCAGCTTAGTAACCAGTCAAGAGACCCAGTACTTC
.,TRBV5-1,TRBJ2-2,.,CASSPDGGEGGELFF,TGCGCCAGCAGCCCGGATGGCGGTGAGGGCGGGGAGCTGTTTTTT
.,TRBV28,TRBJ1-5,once,CASSLSRGPQPQHF,TGTGCCAGCAGTTTATCTAGGGGCCCCCAGCCCCAGCATTTT
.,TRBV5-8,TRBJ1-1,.,CASSLLGLGMNTEAFF,TGTGCCAGCAGCTTGTTAGGTTTGGGCATGAACACTGAAGCTTTCTTT
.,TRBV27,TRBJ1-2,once,CASSPQGTGYGYTF,TGTGCCAGCAGCCCGCAGGGGACCGGCTATGGCTACACCTTC
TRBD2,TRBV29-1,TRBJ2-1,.,CSVGTSGGVYEQFF,TGCAGCGTTGGGACTAGCGGGGGGGTCTATGAGCAGTTCTTC
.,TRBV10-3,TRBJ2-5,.,CAISEGGDQETQYF,TGTGCCATCAGTGAAGGCGGAGACCAAGAGACCCAGTACTTC